The entry below gives a single T cell receptor beta chain sequence along with its context. Its antigen is currently unknown. Using immunoSEQ multiplex PCR, the repertoire was profiled, and TCRdb retains in-frame clones only, with some absent. The data show under 95,000 clones, with approximately 89% seen just once and 2.2% held by the top ten. The CDR3 is 16 residues long. Deletions cut 4 bases from V and 4 bases from J, with 18 bases between. The germline CDR1 and CDR2 sequences are SGHDT and YYEEEE. These data come from a study of T cell responses to AZD1222 COVID-19 vaccine. Study-level findings and limits: Across the whole spike, CD4 TCRs peaked at regions 160-218 and 743-854. Reportedly, close to half of spike-specific TCRs are directed against unmutated variant regions.

The V and J genes are TRBV5-6 and TRBJ1-5; D is ambiguous. The specimen was peripheral blood, collected on day 0 of AZD1222 vaccination. This clonotype originated in an adult in good health. CDR3 in amino acids: CASSLGGVPTNQPQHF. Here the CDR3 DNA reads TGTGCCAGCAGCCTAGGCGGGGTGCCCACGAATCAGCCCCAGCATTTT.